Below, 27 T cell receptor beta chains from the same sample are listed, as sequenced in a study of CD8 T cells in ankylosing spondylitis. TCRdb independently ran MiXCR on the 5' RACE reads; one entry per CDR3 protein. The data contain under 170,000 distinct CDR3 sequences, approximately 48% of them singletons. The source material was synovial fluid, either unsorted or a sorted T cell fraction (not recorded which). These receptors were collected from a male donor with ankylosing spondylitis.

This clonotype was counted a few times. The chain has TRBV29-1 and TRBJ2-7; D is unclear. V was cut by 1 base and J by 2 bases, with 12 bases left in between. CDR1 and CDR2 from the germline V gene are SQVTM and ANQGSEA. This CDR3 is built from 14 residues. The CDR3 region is CSVEGMGAAYEQYF. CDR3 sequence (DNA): TGCAGCGTTGAAGGCATGGGCGCCGCCTACGAGCAGTACTTC.

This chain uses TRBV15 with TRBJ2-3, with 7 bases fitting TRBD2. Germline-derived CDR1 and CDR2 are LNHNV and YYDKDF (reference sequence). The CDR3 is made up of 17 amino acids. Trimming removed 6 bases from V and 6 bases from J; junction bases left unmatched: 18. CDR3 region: CATSRTSHAPPHDTQYF. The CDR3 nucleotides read TGTGCCACCAGTCGGACTAGTCACGCCCCCCCACACGATACGCAGTATTTT.

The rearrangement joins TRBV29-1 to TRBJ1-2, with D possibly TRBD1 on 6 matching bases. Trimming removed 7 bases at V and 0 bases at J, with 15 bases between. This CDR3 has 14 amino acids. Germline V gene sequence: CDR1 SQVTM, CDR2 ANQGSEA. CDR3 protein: CSAPEQGTNYGYTF. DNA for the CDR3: TGCAGCGCCCCCGAGCAGGGGACTAACTATGGCTACACCTTC. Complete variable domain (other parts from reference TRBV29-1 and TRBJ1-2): SAVISQKPSRDICQRGTSLTIQCQVDSQVTMMFWYRQQPGQSLTLIATANQGSEATYESGFVIDKFPISRPNLTFSTLTVSNMSPEDSSIYLCSAPEQGTNYGYTFGSGTRLTVV.

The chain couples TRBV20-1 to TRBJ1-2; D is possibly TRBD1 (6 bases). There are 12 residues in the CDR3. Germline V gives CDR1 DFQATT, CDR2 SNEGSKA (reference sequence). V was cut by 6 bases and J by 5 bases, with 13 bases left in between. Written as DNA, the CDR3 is TGCAGTGCCAGGACAGACGGATATGGCTACACCTTC. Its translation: CSARTDGYGYTF.

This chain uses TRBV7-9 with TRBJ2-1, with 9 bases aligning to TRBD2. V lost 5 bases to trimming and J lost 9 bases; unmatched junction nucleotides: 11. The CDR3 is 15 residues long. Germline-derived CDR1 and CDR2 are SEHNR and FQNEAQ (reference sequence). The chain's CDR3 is CASSRGLAGDVEQFF. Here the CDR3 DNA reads TGTGCCAGCAGCAGGGGGTTAGCGGGAGACGTTGAGCAGTTCTTC.

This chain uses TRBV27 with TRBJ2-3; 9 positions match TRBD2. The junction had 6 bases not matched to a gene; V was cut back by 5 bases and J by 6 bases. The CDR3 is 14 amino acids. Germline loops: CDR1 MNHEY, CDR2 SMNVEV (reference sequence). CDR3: CASSISGGPDTQYF. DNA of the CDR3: TGTGCCAGCAGTATTAGCGGGGGACCCGATACGCAGTATTTT.

The CDR3 DNA reads as TGTGCCAGCAGTGCTTATCGGGTACCCTACGAGCAGTACTTC. Protein: CASSAYRVPYEQYF. V gene TRBV2 combines with J gene TRBJ2-7; D not certain. Germline values: CDR1 SNHLY, CDR2 FYNNEI. This CDR3 spans 14 amino acids. V gave up 4 bases and J gave up 2 bases, with 12 bases separating them.

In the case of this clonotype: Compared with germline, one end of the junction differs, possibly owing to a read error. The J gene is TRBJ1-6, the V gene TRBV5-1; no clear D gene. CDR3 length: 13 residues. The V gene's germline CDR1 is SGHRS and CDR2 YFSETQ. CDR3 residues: CASSLARRSPLHF. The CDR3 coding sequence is TGCGCCAGCAGTTTGGCGCGTCGTTCACCCCTCCACTTT.

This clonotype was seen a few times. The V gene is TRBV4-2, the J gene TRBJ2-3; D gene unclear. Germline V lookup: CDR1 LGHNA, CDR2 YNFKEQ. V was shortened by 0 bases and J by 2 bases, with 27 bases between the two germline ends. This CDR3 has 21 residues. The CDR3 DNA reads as TGTGCCAGCAGCCAAGATGGCGCCTTCACCCGCGCGTTCTCCCCCACAGATACGCAGTATTTT. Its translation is CASSQDGAFTRAFSPTDTQYF.

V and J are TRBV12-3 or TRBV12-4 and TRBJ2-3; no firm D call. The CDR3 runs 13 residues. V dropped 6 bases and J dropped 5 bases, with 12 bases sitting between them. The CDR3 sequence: CASSYQMGDTQYF. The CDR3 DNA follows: TGTGCCAGCAGCTACCAGATGGGAGATACGCAGTATTTT.

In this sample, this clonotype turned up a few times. The CDR3 reads CASSPVLAPGITDTQYF. For the CDR3, the DNA is TGTGCCAGCAGCCCCGTACTAGCACCTGGGATCACAGATACGCAGTATTTT. The genes are TRBV6-4 and TRBJ2-3, with D perhaps TRBD2 (6 bases). CDR3 length: 17 amino acids. Germline V gives CDR1 MRHNA, CDR2 SNTAGT. The V end was cut by 6 bases, the J end by 2 bases, with 21 bases between.

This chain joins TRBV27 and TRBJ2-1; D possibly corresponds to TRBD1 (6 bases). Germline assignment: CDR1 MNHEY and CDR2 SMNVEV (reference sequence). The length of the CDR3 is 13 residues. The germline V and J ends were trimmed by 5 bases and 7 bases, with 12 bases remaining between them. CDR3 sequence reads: CASSHTGKNEQFF. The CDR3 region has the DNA TGTGCCAGCAGTCACACAGGGAAAAATGAGCAGTTCTTC.

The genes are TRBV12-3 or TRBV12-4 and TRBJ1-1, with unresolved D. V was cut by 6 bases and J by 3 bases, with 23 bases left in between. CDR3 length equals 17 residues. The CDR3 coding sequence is TGTGCCAGCAGCCCCTTCCCGGACCCCCGCCGGGACACTGAAGCTTTCTTT. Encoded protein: CASSPFPDPRRDTEAFF.

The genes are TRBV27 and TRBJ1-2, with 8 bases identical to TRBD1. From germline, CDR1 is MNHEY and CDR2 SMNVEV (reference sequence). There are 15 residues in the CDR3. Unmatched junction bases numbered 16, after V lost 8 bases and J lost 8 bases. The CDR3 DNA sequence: TGTGCCAGCGGGTATTTGGGGCAGGGGGCGGTAGGCTACACCTTC. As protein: CASGYLGQGAVGYTF.

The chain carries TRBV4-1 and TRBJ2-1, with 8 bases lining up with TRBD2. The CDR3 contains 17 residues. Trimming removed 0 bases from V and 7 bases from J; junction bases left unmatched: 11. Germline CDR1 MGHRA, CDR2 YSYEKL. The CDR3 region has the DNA TGCGCCAGCAGCCAAGAGAGTGGCGGGAGGCTAGGGAATGAGCAGTTCTTC. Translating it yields CASSQESGGRLGNEQFF.

The CDR3 loop reads CASSPTGTENYGYTF. The DNA for the CDR3 is TGTGCCAGCAGTCCTACTGGGACGGAAAACTATGGCTACACCTTC. This chain joins TRBV28 and TRBJ1-2; possibly TRBD1 for D (5 bases). The germline V gene encodes CDR1 MDHEN and CDR2 SYDVKM. The CDR3 totals 15 residues. V shed 5 bases and J shed 2 bases, with 15 bases lying between them.

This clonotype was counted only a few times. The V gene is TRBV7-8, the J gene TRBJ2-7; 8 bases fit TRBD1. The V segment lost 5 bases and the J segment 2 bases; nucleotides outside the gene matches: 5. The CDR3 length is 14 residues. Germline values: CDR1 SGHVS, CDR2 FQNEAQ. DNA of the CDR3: TGTGCCAGCAGCGTCGGGACAGGAGCCTACGAGCAGTACTTC. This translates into CASSVGTGAYEQYF.

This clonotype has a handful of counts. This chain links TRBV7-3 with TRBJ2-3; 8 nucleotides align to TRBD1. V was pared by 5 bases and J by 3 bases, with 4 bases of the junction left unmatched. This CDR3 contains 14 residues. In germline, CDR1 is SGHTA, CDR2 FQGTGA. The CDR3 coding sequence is TGTGCCAGCAGCACTACAGGGGGGACAGATACGCAGTATTTT. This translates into CASSTTGGTDTQYF.

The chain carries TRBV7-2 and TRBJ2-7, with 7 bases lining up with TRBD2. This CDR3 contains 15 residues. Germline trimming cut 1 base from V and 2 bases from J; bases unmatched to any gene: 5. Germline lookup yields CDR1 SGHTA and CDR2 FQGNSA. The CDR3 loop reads CASSLERGGPYEQYF. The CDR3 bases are TGTGCCAGCAGCTTAGAGCGGGGCGGCCCCTACGAGCAGTACTTC.

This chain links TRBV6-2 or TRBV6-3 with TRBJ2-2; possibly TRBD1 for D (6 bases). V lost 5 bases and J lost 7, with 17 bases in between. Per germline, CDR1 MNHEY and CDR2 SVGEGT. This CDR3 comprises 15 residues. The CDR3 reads CASSPNGQSLGELFF. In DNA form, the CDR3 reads TGTGCCAGCAGTCCGAACGGACAGAGTCTCGGGGAGCTGTTTTTT.

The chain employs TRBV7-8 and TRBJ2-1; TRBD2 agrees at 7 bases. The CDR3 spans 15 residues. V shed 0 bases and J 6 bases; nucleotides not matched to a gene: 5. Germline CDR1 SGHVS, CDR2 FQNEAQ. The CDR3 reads CASSLAGGDRNEQFF. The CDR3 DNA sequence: TGTGCCAGCAGCTTAGCGGGGGGGGATCGCAATGAGCAGTTCTTC.

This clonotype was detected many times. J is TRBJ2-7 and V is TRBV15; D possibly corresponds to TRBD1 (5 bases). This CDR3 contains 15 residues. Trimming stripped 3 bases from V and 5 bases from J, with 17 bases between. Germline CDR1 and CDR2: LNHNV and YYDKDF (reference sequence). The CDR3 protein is CATSRQVGDVDEQYF. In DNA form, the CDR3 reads TGTGCCACCAGCAGGCAGGTAGGGGATGTCGACGAGCAGTACTTC.

CDR3 nucleotides: TGCGCCAGCAGCCACAACCGGGACAGGGAGGATTTTGGTACTGAAAAACTGTTTTTT. Its translation is CASSHNRDREDFGTEKLFF. The genes are TRBV4-1 and TRBJ1-4; 9 nucleotides line up with TRBD1. V gave up 3 bases and J gave up 7 bases; unmatched junction bases: 18. Germline values: CDR1 MGHRA, CDR2 YSYEKL. This CDR3 region has 19 residues.

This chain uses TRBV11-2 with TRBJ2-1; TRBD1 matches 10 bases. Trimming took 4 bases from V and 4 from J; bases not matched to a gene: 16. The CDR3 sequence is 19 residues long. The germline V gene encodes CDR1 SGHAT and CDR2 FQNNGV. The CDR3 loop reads CASSSTSRTGGFGYNEQFF. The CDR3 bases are TGTGCCAGCAGCTCGACCTCTAGGACAGGGGGATTTGGGTACAATGAGCAGTTCTTC.

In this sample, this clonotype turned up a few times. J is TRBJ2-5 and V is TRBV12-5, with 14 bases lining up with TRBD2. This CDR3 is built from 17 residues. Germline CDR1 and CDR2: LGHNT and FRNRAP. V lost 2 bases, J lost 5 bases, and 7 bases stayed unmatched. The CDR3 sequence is CASGLSPGLAGEETQYF. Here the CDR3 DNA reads TGTGCTAGTGGTTTGAGCCCGGGACTAGCGGGAGAGGAGACCCAGTACTTC. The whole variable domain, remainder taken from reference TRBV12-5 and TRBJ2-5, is DARVTQTPRHKVTEMGQEVTMRCQPILGHNTVFWYRQTMMQGLELLAYFRNRAPLDDSGMPKDRFSAEMPDATLATLKIQPSEPRDSAVYFCASGLSPGLAGEETQYFGPGTRLLVL.

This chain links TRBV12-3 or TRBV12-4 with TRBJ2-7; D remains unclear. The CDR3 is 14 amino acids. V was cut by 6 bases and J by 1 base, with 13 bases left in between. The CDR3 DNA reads TGTGCCAGCAGCTTCAGGCTAACTTCCTACGAGCAGTACTTC. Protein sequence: CASSFRLTSYEQYF.

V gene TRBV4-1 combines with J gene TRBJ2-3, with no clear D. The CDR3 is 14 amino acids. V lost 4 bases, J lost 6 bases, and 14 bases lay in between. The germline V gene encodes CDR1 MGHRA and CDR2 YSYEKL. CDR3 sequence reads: CASSRARAQDTQYF. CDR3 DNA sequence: TGCGCCAGCAGCCGGGCTCGGGCTCAGGATACGCAGTATTTT.